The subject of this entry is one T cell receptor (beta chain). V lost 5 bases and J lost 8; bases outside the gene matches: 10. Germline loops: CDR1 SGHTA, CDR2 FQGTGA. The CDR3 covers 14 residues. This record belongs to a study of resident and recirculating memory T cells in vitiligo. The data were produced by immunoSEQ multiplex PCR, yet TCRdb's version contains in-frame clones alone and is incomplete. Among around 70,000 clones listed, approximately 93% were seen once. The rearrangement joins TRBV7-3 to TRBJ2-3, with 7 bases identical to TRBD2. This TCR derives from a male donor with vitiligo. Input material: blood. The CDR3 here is CASSPGGLRATQYF. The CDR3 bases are TGTGCCAGCAGCCCGGGGGGTCTGCGCGCTACGCAGTATTTT.